What follows are 7 T cell receptor beta chains derived from one specimen sequenced in a study of post-analysis software for immune sequencing data. Study observations and caveats: Five TRBV segments, TRBV5-6, TRBV5-1 and TRBV20-1 among them, were found more frequent in patients than controls.

Prepared TCR beta cDNA libraries contained unique molecular identifiers. MiXCR, run by TCRdb on the PCR reads, gives a single entry per CDR3 protein. This sample yields approximately 770,000 distinct CDR3 sequences, of which 46% are seen a single time; just under 5% belongs to the top ten. Their recognized antigens are unknown. The sample consisted of blood. These receptor sequences come from a girl aged 5 to 17 with multiple sclerosis.

The CDR3 sequence is CASSRELAAQETQYF. The CDR3 coding sequence is TGTGCCAGCAGCCGAGAACTAGCAGCACAAGAGACCCAGTACTTC. The rearrangement uses TRBV4-2 and TRBJ2-5, with a weak D call TRBD2 (6 bases). Germline V CDR1 and CDR2: LGHNA, YNFKEQ. V lost 4 bases, J lost 2 bases, and 14 bases lay in between. There are 15 residues in the CDR3.

V usage is TRBV6-5 and J usage is TRBJ2-7; no clear D. Germline assignment: CDR1 MNHEY and CDR2 SVGAGI. This CDR3 comprises 14 residues. V lost 0 bases to trimming and J lost 5 bases, with 11 bases between them. CDR3 sequence (DNA): TGTGCCAGCAGTTACTCCCCCAGGATCGACGAGCAGTACTTC. Translation gives CASSYSPRIDEQYF.

The table lists this clonotype with a few counts. The rearrangement uses TRBV10-3 and TRBJ2-1, with D perhaps matching TRBD2 (6 bases). The CDR3 runs to 12 residues. V lost 7 bases to trimming and J lost 8 bases, with 12 bases between them. The V gene's germline CDR1 is ENHRY and CDR2 SYGVKD. The chain's CDR3 is CAITGTGDEQFF. Written as DNA, the CDR3 is TGTGCCATCACCGGGACTGGGGATGAGCAGTTCTTC.

CDR3 amino acids: CASSGTTRGLAGYNEQFF. DNA for the CDR3: TGTGCCAGCAGTGGAACGACACGGGGACTAGCGGGCTACAATGAGCAGTTCTTC. The V and J genes are TRBV5-6 and TRBJ2-1; TRBD2 matches 12 bases. Per the germline V gene, CDR1 is SGHDT and CDR2 is YYEEEE. V lost 5 bases to trimming and J lost 3 bases; unmatched junction nucleotides: 12. The CDR3 is 18 amino acids.

This sequence joins TRBV6-5 and TRBJ2-3, with a weak D call TRBD2 (5 bases). Germline values: CDR1 MNHEY, CDR2 SVGAGI. The CDR3 loop spans 15 amino acids. Deletions cut 7 bases from V and 2 bases from J, with 16 bases between. CDR3 in amino acids: CASKGDLGNTDTQYF. In DNA, the CDR3 is TGTGCCAGCAAGGGAGACCTGGGCAACACAGATACGCAGTATTTT.

Note on this clonotype: A read error may explain this, as a much larger clone is one base away. The CDR3, as DNA: TGCGCCAGCAGCCCGGAGGCGATGGCGCCTTCACCCCGCCACTTT. Translation: CASSPEAMAPSPRHF. The rearrangement links TRBV5-1 to TRBJ1-6, with D uncertain. The CDR3 is made up of 15 amino acids. Germline V gives CDR1 SGHRS, CDR2 YFSETQ.

This clonotype came up a few times. This chain uses TRBV29-1 with TRBJ2-7; 11 bases align to TRBD2. CDR1 is SQVTM, CDR2 ANQGSEA, per germline. Trimming removed 5 bases from V and 3 bases from J; junction bases left unmatched: 6. This CDR3 contains 14 residues. The CDR3 reads CSVTTSGSGYEQYF. The CDR3 DNA follows: TGCAGCGTTACAACTAGCGGGAGTGGCTACGAGCAGTACTTC.